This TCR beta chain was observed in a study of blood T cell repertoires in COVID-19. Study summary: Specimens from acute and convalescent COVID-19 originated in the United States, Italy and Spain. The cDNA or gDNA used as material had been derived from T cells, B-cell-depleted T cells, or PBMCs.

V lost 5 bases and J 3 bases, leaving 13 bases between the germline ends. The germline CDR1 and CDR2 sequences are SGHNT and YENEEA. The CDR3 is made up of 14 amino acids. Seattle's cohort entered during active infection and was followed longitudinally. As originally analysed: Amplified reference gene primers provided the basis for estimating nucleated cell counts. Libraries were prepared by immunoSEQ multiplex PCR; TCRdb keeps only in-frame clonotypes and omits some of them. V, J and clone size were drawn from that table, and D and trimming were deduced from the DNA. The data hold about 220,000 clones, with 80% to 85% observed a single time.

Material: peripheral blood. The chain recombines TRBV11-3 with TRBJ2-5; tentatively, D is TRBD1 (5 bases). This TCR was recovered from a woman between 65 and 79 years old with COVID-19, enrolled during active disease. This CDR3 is CASSPRQLEETQYF. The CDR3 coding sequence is TGTGCCAGCAGCCCCCGACAGCTCGAAGAGACCCAGTACTTC.